The next 26 T cell receptor beta chains were all read from a single sample in a study of response to subunit inactivated influenza vaccine. From the RT-PCR reads, TCRdb called clonotypes with MiXCR, one entry per CDR3 protein. Found here are around 850,000 distinct CDR3 sequences, about 18% of them singletons; the top ten hold roughly 11%. The material was PBMCs from blood, obtained roughly 5 days after vaccination. Every receptor here comes from a man aged 50 or older who received an inactivated influenza vaccine.

This clonotype was observed many times. At one end the junction does not follow the germline gene, possibly because of a read error. The genes are TRBV7-2 and TRBJ2-6; TRBD1 might be the D (6 bases). Germline V gene lookup returns CDR1 SGHTA and CDR2 FQGNSA. The CDR3 is 14 amino acids. CDR3 sequence: CASSLSSGVNVLTF. The DNA of the CDR3 is TGTGCCAGCAGCTTATCATCAGGGGTCAACGTCCTGACTTTC.

At least ten counts were recorded for this clonotype. The rearrangement joins TRBV5-1 to TRBJ2-1; TRBD1 aligns across 7 bases. The junction had 6 bases not matched to a gene; V was cut back by 4 bases and J by 2 bases. Germline CDR1 reads SGHRS; CDR2 reads YFSETQ. The CDR3 is 15 amino acids. The CDR3 is CASSRDSAAYNEQFF. In DNA form, the CDR3 reads TGCGCCAGCAGCAGGGACAGCGCCGCCTACAATGAGCAGTTCTTC.

This clonotype came up a few times. The gene calls are TRBV7-2 and TRBJ2-1; TRBD2 matches 7 bases. V was clipped by 5 bases and J by 7 bases; unmatched bases: 11. From germline, CDR1 is SGHTA and CDR2 FQGNSA. CDR3 size: 15 residues. CDR3 sequence: CASSPTPGLTNEQFF. In nucleotides, the CDR3 is TGTGCCAGCAGCCCGACGCCGGGACTAACAAATGAGCAGTTCTTC.

This clonotype has more than one count but fewer than ten. The chain joins TRBV10-3 to TRBJ2-7, with a possible D match to TRBD2 (5 bases). There are 15 residues in the CDR3. V gave up 4 bases and J gave up 1 base, with 14 bases separating them. From germline, CDR1 is ENHRY and CDR2 SYGVKD. The CDR3 DNA follows: TGTGCCATCAGTGTCGCGACTGGCGGGTCCTACGAGCAGTACTTC. Its protein is CAISVATGGSYEQYF.

V and J are TRBV28 and TRBJ2-3; 9 bases are a match to TRBD2. The V gene end was trimmed by 4 bases and the J gene end by 6 bases; junction bases not matched to a gene: 23. This CDR3 is built from 20 residues. CDR1 and CDR2 from the germline V gene are MDHEN and SYDVKM. This chain's CDR3 is CASSWVEATEGGGVSDTQYF. The CDR3 DNA follows: TGTGCCAGCAGTTGGGTTGAAGCGACGGAGGGCGGGGGGGTTTCGGATACGCAGTATTTT.

This clonotype was detected only a few times. This sequence joins TRBV20-1 and TRBJ2-2; 10 bases are a match to TRBD1. This CDR3 contains 15 residues. Germline assignment: CDR1 DFQATT and CDR2 SNEGSKA (reference sequence). Trimming at V came to 5 bases and at J to 7 bases, leaving 10 bases not matched to a gene. This CDR3 is CSALLDRGQGGELFF. CDR3 coding DNA: TGCAGTGCTCTCCTCGACAGGGGGCAAGGCGGGGAGCTGTTTTTT.

The chain uses TRBV12-3 or TRBV12-4 and TRBJ2-1; TRBD2 aligns across 8 bases. The junction had 24 bases not matched to a gene; V was cut back by 6 bases and J by 5 bases. The CDR3 extends over 20 amino acids. The CDR3 reads CASRGGAGGFAAGGDNEQFF. CDR3 coding DNA: TGTGCCAGCAGGGGGGGCGCTGGCGGATTTGCGGCGGGGGGCGACAATGAGCAGTTCTTC.

This clonotype was picked up many times. This chain connects TRBV7-2 to TRBJ2-1, with D possibly matching TRBD1 (7 bases). V lost 2 bases and J 2 bases, leaving 16 bases between the germline ends. CDR3 length: 17 amino acids. Germline lookup yields CDR1 SGHTA and CDR2 FQGNSA. In nucleotides, the CDR3 is TGTGCCAGCAGCTTACGCCCCTCCAGGGGGGCCTACAATGAGCAGTTCTTC. Translating it yields CASSLRPSRGAYNEQFF.

In its sample, this clonotype was seen a few times. The chain couples TRBV5-4 to TRBJ1-1; 8 nucleotides align to TRBD1. Germline V gene lookup returns CDR1 SGHNT and CDR2 YYREEE (reference sequence). The CDR3 extends over 15 amino acids. V trimming: 6 bases; J trimming: 5 bases; junction bases outside the gene matches: 12. The chain's CDR3 is CASNLRTGGWTEAFF. CDR3 nucleotide sequence: TGTGCCAGCAACCTACGAACAGGGGGTTGGACTGAAGCTTTCTTT. Variable domain in full (rest from reference TRBV5-4 and TRBJ1-1): ETGVTQSPTHLIKTRGQQVTLRCSSQSGHNTVSWYQQALGQGPQFIFQYYREEENGRGNFPPRFSGLQFPNYSSELNVNALELDDSALYLCASNLRTGGWTEAFFGQGTRLTVV.

In this sample, this clonotype turned up many times. This rearrangement joins TRBV20-1 to TRBJ2-7; D unresolved. V gave up 0 bases and J gave up 4 bases, with 16 bases separating them. The length of the CDR3 is 15 residues. The germline gives CDR1 DFQATT, CDR2 SNEGSKA (reference sequence). CDR3 DNA: TGCAGTGCTAGAGATCGTCTGAAAGGCGAATACGAGCAGTACTTC. Translation gives CSARDRLKGEYEQYF.

This clonotype came up many times. This rearrangement joins TRBV20-1 to TRBJ2-3; unclear D gene. V lost 3 bases and J 0 bases, leaving 4 bases between the germline ends. In germline, CDR1 is DFQATT, CDR2 SNEGSKA (reference sequence). CDR3 length: 12 amino acids. The CDR3 DNA is TGCAGTGCTAGTCGCAGCACAGATACGCAGTATTTT. It codes for CSASRSTDTQYF.

This clonotype came up a few times. The rearrangement links TRBV7-9 to TRBJ2-7; 8 nucleotides align to TRBD2. The ends lost 5 bases at V and 2 bases at J; junction bases unmatched: 5. Germline lookup yields CDR1 SEHNR and CDR2 FQNEAQ (reference sequence). The CDR3 consists of 14 residues. The CDR3 protein is CASSRGGRTYEQYF. In DNA form, the CDR3 reads TGTGCCAGCAGCCGGGGGGGCAGAACCTACGAGCAGTACTTC.

This chain links TRBV6-2 or TRBV6-3 with TRBJ2-6; 9 nucleotides line up with TRBD1. Germline V gives CDR1 MNHEY, CDR2 SVGEGT. This CDR3 has 17 residues. The V gene end was trimmed by 5 bases and the J gene end by 0 bases; junction bases not matched to a gene: 5. Written as DNA, the CDR3 is TGTGCCAGCAGTAGGGACAGGGCGGACTCTGGGGCCAACGTCCTGACTTTC. Translation gives CASSRDRADSGANVLTF.

The V call is TRBV7-3, the J call TRBJ1-2, with TRBD1 as a possible D gene (6 bases). Deletions cut 5 bases from V and 4 bases from J, with 17 bases between. The V gene's germline CDR1 is SGHTA and CDR2 FQGTGA. The CDR3 sequence is 15 residues long. CDR3 in DNA: TGTGCCAGCAGCCAAATAGGGGGAGAAGGCTATGGCTACACCTTC. Its protein is CASSQIGGEGYGYTF.

A few counts support this clonotype. The chain recombines TRBV20-1 with TRBJ1-2; D possibly corresponds to TRBD1 (5 bases). Germline CDR1 reads DFQATT; CDR2 reads SNEGSKA (reference sequence). V was trimmed by 4 bases and J by 7 bases, leaving 19 bases between them. The CDR3 is 14 residues long. The CDR3 bases are TGCAGTGCTACCCGGACACCTAAATCATCTGGCTACACCTTC. Its translation: CSATRTPKSSGYTF.

This clonotype was observed a handful of times. The chain is built from TRBV7-2 and TRBJ2-5; 8 bases line up with TRBD2. Germline values: CDR1 SGHTA, CDR2 FQGNSA. Trimming took 2 bases from V and 5 from J; bases not matched to a gene: 7. The CDR3 extends over 15 amino acids. CDR3 region: CASSLQTSEGETQYF. The CDR3, as DNA: TGTGCCAGCAGCTTACAGACTAGCGAGGGCGAGACCCAGTACTTC.

The V and J genes are TRBV11-2 and TRBJ2-2; D gene ambiguous. Per the germline V gene, CDR1 is SGHAT and CDR2 is FQNNGV. Trimming removed 0 bases at V and 6 bases at J, with 11 bases between. This CDR3 comprises 15 residues. DNA for the CDR3: TGTGCCAGCAGCTTAGATCTAAAGGGTTCCGGGGAGCTGTTTTTT. It is translated as CASSLDLKGSGELFF.

The chain employs TRBV5-5 and TRBJ2-7, with D possibly matching TRBD2 (6 bases). Trimming pared 5 bases from V and 2 bases from J, leaving 17 bases between. The CDR3 is 15 amino acids. Germline assignment: CDR1 SGHKS and CDR2 YYEKEE (reference sequence). The CDR3 DNA is TGTGCCAGCAGAGACATCCTGGGGGGTACCTACGAGCAGTACTTC. Translating it yields CASRDILGGTYEQYF.

This clonotype was seen a few times. This sequence joins TRBV5-1 and TRBJ2-4; TRBD1 is a possible D gene (8 bases). The germline CDR1 and CDR2 sequences are SGHRS and YFSETQ. V was clipped by 4 bases and J by 9 bases, with 14 bases between them. The CDR3 contains 13 residues. The CDR3 region has the DNA TGCGCCAGCAGCAAGGACAGGGAGGGCATTCAGTACTTC. The encoded protein is CASSKDREGIQYF. The variable domain in full, with the rest retrieved from reference TRBV5-1 and TRBJ2-4, is KAGVTQTPRYLIKTRGQQVTLSCSPISGHRSVSWYQQTPGQGLQFLFEYFSETQRNKGNFPGRFSGRQFSNSRSEMNVSTLELGDSALYLCASSKDREGIQYFGAGTRLSVL.

This chain links TRBV5-6 with TRBJ1-2; weak D call: TRBD1 (5 bases). V lost 1 base, J lost 7 bases, and 11 bases lay in between. The length of the CDR3 is 13 residues. Germline CDR1 reads SGHDT; CDR2 reads YYEEEE. In DNA, the CDR3 is TGTGCCAGCAGCTTGTGGGGGAATTCTGGCTACACCTTC. Its translation: CASSLWGNSGYTF.

V usage is TRBV7-2 and J usage is TRBJ2-7; maybe TRBD1 (6 bases). Trimming shortened V by 7 bases and J by 4 bases, and 17 bases separated the two germline ends. Germline-derived CDR1 and CDR2 are SGHTA and FQGNSA. The CDR3 contains 14 residues. DNA of the CDR3: TGTGCCAGCACCGAGGGGGTGACCTCTTACGAGCAGTACTTC. Translated: CASTEGVTSYEQYF.

This clonotype showed up just a few times. CDR3: CASSFGYPDTQYF. CDR3 bases: TGTGCCAGCAGCTTTGGATACCCAGATACGCAGTATTTT. The genes are TRBV7-9 and TRBJ2-3; D is unclear. Trimming shortened V by 3 bases and J by 4 bases, and 8 bases separated the two germline ends. The CDR3 is 13 residues long. CDR1 and CDR2 (germline): SEHNR, FQNEAQ (reference sequence).

About this clonotype itself: A read error may produce the germline difference seen at one junction end. CDR3 DNA: TGTGCCATCACTGAGTCGGGCAGAGGGAACACCGGGGAGCTGTTTTTT. This encodes CAITESGRGNTGELFF. This sequence joins TRBV10-3 and TRBJ2-2, with D unclear. The CDR3 is 16 amino acids. The V gene's germline CDR1 is ENHRY and CDR2 SYGVKD.

The chain carries TRBV3-1 and TRBJ2-5; D not resolved. The CDR3 runs 12 residues. The V end lost 0 bases, the J end lost 13 bases, and 12 bases lay between the germline ends. Germline V CDR1 and CDR2: LGHDT, YNNKEL (reference sequence). The CDR3 is CASSQEPYRPYF. CDR3 in DNA: TGTGCCAGCAGCCAAGAGCCGTACAGACCGTACTTC.

The chain joins TRBV12-3 or TRBV12-4 to TRBJ1-1; tentatively, D is TRBD1 (6 bases). V gave up 6 bases and J gave up 5 bases, with 19 bases separating them. CDR3 length: 15 amino acids. The CDR3 DNA is TGTGCCAGCAGCTCCGAGGGGGGCTTGAGGACTGAAGCTTTCTTT. Amino acids: CASSSEGGLRTEAFF.

The rearrangement uses TRBV24-1 and TRBJ2-1, with D maybe TRBD1 (6 bases). In germline, CDR1 is KGHDR, CDR2 SFDVKD. V lost 5 bases and J lost 3, with 10 bases in between. There are 14 residues in the CDR3. The DNA for the CDR3 is TGTGCCACCAGTGGTCAGGGGCTCTACAATGAGCAGTTCTTC. Translating it yields CATSGQGLYNEQFF.